This T cell receptor (beta chain) was sequenced for a study of blood T cell repertoires in COVID-19. CDR3 length equals 15 residues. Germline V lookup: CDR1 SNHLY, CDR2 FYNNEI. V gave up 5 bases and J gave up 6 bases; unmatched junction bases: 6. The table came from immunoSEQ multiplex PCR; TCRdb's copy has only in-frame clones and leaves some out. The data show 220,000 or so clones, roughly 84% seen once. The chain couples TRBV2 to TRBJ2-1, with 11 bases fitting TRBD1. Material for sequencing was peripheral blood. The clonotype originates from a man aged 50 to 59 who had recovered from COVID-19. The CDR3 sequence is CASSFRTGGLNEQFF. The CDR3 DNA sequence: TGTGCCAGCAGTTTCCGGACAGGGGGCCTCAATGAGCAGTTCTTC.